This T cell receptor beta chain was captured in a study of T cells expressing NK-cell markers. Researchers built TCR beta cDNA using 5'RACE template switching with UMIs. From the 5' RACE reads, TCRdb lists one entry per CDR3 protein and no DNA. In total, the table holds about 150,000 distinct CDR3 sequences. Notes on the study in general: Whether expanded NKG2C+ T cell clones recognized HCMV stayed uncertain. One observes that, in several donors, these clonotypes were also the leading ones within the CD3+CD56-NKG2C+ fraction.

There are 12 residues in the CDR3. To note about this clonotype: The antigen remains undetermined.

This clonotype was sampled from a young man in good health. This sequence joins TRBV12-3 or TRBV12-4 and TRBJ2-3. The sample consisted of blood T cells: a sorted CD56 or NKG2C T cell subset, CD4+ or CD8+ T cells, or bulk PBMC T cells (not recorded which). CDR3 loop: CASSLWQDTQYF.